These 30 T cell receptor beta chains were all obtained from the same sample, sequenced in a study of CD8+ T cells in alopecia areata. RNA was isolated and reverse transcribed to cDNA, the sequencing template. Only in-frame clones appear in the TCRdb table, and some are missing; sequencing was by immunoSEQ multiplex PCR. Of about 180,000 clones listed, approximately 50% were seen once; the top ten hold 10%. Treatment indicated: oral pan-JAK inhibitor, 5-10 mg twice daily. The specimen was CD8+ T cells sorted from blood, collected around week 54, from a patient treated with tofacitinib. These receptors all stem from a human donor with alopecia areata.

The J gene is TRBJ2-3, the V gene TRBV29-1; D gene ambiguous. The CDR3 spans 12 residues. V was trimmed by 6 bases and J by 2 bases, leaving 9 bases between them. The V gene's germline CDR1 is SQVTM and CDR2 ANQGSEA. This CDR3 is CSVIPNTDTQYF. The CDR3 nucleotides read TGCAGCGTGATTCCCAACACAGATACGCAGTATTTT.

V and J are TRBV27 and TRBJ1-6; D remains ambiguous. The germline V gene encodes CDR1 MNHEY and CDR2 SMNVEV (reference sequence). This CDR3 is built from 15 residues. With 2 bases removed from V and 9 bases from J, the gap between germline ends came to 14 bases. The CDR3 DNA follows: TGTGCCAGCAGTTTACAGTCCTCGCGTCGTTCACCCCTCCACTTT. This encodes CASSLQSSRRSPLHF.

This chain uses TRBV15 with TRBJ1-5; TRBD1 is a possible D gene (5 bases). Germline-derived CDR1 and CDR2 are LNHNV and YYDKDF (reference sequence). V lost 1 base to trimming and J lost 7 bases, with 11 bases between them. The CDR3 spans 14 residues. The CDR3 region has the DNA TGTGCCACCAGCAGAGGGGGGGGACTCCAGCCCCAGCATTTT. It specifies CATSRGGGLQPQHF.

This clone has only a few counts. The V call is TRBV4-1, the J call TRBJ1-6; D might be TRBD1 (5 bases). There are 18 residues in the CDR3. V lost 1 base and J 0 bases, leaving 13 bases between the germline ends. Germline CDR1 and CDR2: MGHRA and YSYEKL. The CDR3 DNA follows: TGCGCCAGCAGCCAAGTAAAAGGGCAGGGCTCCTATAATTCACCCCTCCACTTT. Its protein is CASSQVKGQGSYNSPLHF.

The chain is built from TRBV7-3 and TRBJ2-3; D unclear. The germline V gene has CDR1 SGHTA and CDR2 FQGTGA. The CDR3 is 18 residues long. With 2 bases removed from V and 0 bases from J, the gap between germline ends came to 18 bases. CDR3 in amino acids: CASSLYPLVAPSTDTQYF. The CDR3 DNA follows: TGTGCCAGCAGCTTATACCCCTTAGTTGCGCCTAGCACAGATACGCAGTATTTT.

This clone was counted between two and nine times. The chain uses TRBV6-5 and TRBJ2-1; TRBD1 matches at 7 bases. The CDR3 covers 15 residues. Germline V CDR1 and CDR2: MNHEY, SVGAGI. Germline trimming cut 2 bases from V and 7 bases from J; bases unmatched to any gene: 8. The CDR3 region is CASSYRDRKQNEQFF. The CDR3 nucleotides are TGTGCCAGCAGTTACCGGGACAGAAAACAGAATGAGCAGTTCTTC.

The chain has TRBV7-2 and TRBJ2-7; 9 bases align to TRBD1. This CDR3 region has 17 residues. V shed 2 bases and J 3 bases; nucleotides not matched to a gene: 11. Germline V gene lookup returns CDR1 SGHTA and CDR2 FQGNSA. CDR3 coding DNA: TGTGCCAGCAGCTTACGACAGGGGGAACCCTCAGGCTACGAGCAGTACTTC. This translates into CASSLRQGEPSGYEQYF.

Here the CDR3 reads CASSDKPGQGYGYTF. Here the CDR3 DNA reads TGTGCCAGCAGCGACAAGCCGGGACAGGGTTATGGCTACACCTTC. The chain combines TRBV9 with TRBJ1-2; 9 nucleotides agree with TRBD1. V was pared by 3 bases and J by 5 bases, with 8 bases of the junction left unmatched. The germline CDR1 and CDR2 sequences are SGDLS and YYNGEE. This CDR3 is built from 15 residues.

V is TRBV11-2 and J is TRBJ2-7; D call uncertain. The V gene lost 0 bases and the J gene lost 2 bases, with 5 bases spanning the gap. The germline gives CDR1 SGHAT, CDR2 FQNNGV. The CDR3 is 13 amino acids. The CDR3 DNA sequence: TGTGCCAGCAGCTTAGAAACAGCCTACGAGCAGTACTTC. This translates into CASSLETAYEQYF.

This rearrangement joins TRBV23-1 to TRBJ1-2; D not resolved. TRBV23-1 carries the ORF label, with uncertain function. The V gene lost 0 bases and the J gene lost 0 bases, with 14 bases spanning the gap. CDR3 size: 17 residues. The CDR3 DNA reads as TGCGCCAGCAGTCAATCGATATCAGCAGGAGCTAACTATGGCTACACCTTC. Translated: CASSQSISAGANYGYTF.

The V call is TRBV30, the J call TRBJ1-1; D is unclear. Trimming took 4 bases from V and 1 from J, leaving 10 bases between them. The germline V gene encodes CDR1 GTSNPN and CDR2 SVGIG (reference sequence). CDR3 length: 13 amino acids. The DNA for the CDR3 is TGTGCCTGGATCGGGCCGGGGAACACTGAAGCTTTCTTT. The encoded protein is CAWIGPGNTEAFF.

This clone was seen a handful of times. The chain uses TRBV10-3 and TRBJ2-3; D unresolved. V lost 8 bases and J 1 base, leaving 13 bases between the germline ends. The V gene's germline CDR1 is ENHRY and CDR2 SYGVKD. The CDR3 has 14 residues. Written as DNA, the CDR3 is TGTGCCATCGGGGAAACTACAGGCACAGATACGCAGTATTTT. Its translation is CAIGETTGTDTQYF.

This clone appeared a single time. This rearrangement joins TRBV29-1 to TRBJ1-1, with TRBD1 matching 7 bases. The V and J ends lost 4 bases and 7 bases, in that order; junction bases with no gene match: 9. CDR1 and CDR2 (germline): SQVTM, ANQGSEA. The CDR3 extends over 13 amino acids. The CDR3 is CSVVSRGLGEAFF. The DNA of the CDR3 is TGCAGCGTTGTAAGTAGGGGGCTAGGTGAAGCTTTCTTT.

The chain is built from TRBV7-2 and TRBJ1-1; possibly TRBD1 for D (5 bases). The V gene's germline CDR1 is SGHTA and CDR2 FQGNSA. CDR3 length equals 14 residues. V lost 1 base and J 1 base, leaving 7 bases between the germline ends. CDR3 coding DNA: TGTGCCAGCAGCTTAGTTCAGGGGAACACTGAAGCTTTCTTT. Protein: CASSLVQGNTEAFF.

There are a few counts of this clone. The chain employs TRBV6-6 and TRBJ1-5; the D is unclear. V was clipped by 0 bases and J by 2 bases, with 8 bases between them. Germline V gene lookup returns CDR1 MNHNY and CDR2 SVGAGI (reference sequence). The CDR3 contains 15 residues. The CDR3 coding sequence is TGTGCCAGCAGTTACTCTAGTAGGGGCAATCAGCCCCAGCATTTT. It encodes CASSYSSRGNQPQHF.

This chain joins TRBV29-1 and TRBJ1-1; the D gene is possibly TRBD1 (5 bases). V lost 1 base and J lost 6, with 12 bases in between. The CDR3 has 13 amino acids. The germline gives CDR1 SQVTM, CDR2 ANQGSEA. The CDR3: CSVEGFDRPEAFF. The CDR3 DNA is TGCAGCGTTGAAGGTTTCGACAGACCTGAAGCTTTCTTT.

This clone was detected only a few times. The rearrangement joins TRBV29-1 to TRBJ1-1, with 8 bases that match TRBD1. From germline, CDR1 is SQVTM and CDR2 ANQGSEA. CDR3 length: 13 amino acids. V shed 7 bases and J 2 bases; nucleotides not matched to a gene: 6. The CDR3 coding sequence is TGCAGCGCCACAGGGGGAAGAAACACTGAAGCTTTCTTT. It specifies CSATGGRNTEAFF.

The rearrangement uses TRBV7-9 and TRBJ2-7; 8 bases are a match to TRBD1. Germline CDR1 is SEHNR and CDR2 is FQNEAQ (reference sequence). Losses at the gene ends were 8 bases for V and 3 bases for J; bases not matched to a gene: 12. The CDR3 spans 15 residues. CDR3 amino acids: CASSPNPGTGYEQYF. The CDR3 bases are TGTGCCAGCTCGCCAAATCCCGGGACAGGCTACGAGCAGTACTTC.

DNA for the CDR3: TGCGCCAGCAGCTTGGAAGGGCCCACAGATACGCAGTATTTT. Amino acid sequence: CASSLEGPTDTQYF. The V and J genes are TRBV5-1 and TRBJ2-3; no reliable D call. V lost 0 bases to trimming and J lost 2 bases, with 7 bases between them. This CDR3 comprises 14 residues. Looked up from germline, CDR1 is SGHRS and CDR2 is YFSETQ. Full variable domain (rest looked up from reference TRBV5-1 and TRBJ2-3): KAGVTQTPRYLIKTRGQQVTLSCSPISGHRSVSWYQQTPGQGLQFLFEYFSETQRNKGNFPGRFSGRQFSNSRSEMNVSTLELGDSALYLCASSLEGPTDTQYFGPGTRLTVL.

This clone was observed a few times. The V and J genes are TRBV10-3 and TRBJ2-3; D is possibly TRBD2 (6 bases). V lost 4 bases, J lost 8 bases, and 7 bases lay in between. Germline CDR1 is ENHRY and CDR2 is SYGVKD. CDR3 length equals 11 residues. The CDR3 region is CAISVEGTQYF. In DNA form, the CDR3 reads TGTGCCATCAGTGTGGAGGGTACGCAGTATTTT.

The chain combines TRBV4-1 with TRBJ2-5, with 7 positions matching TRBD1. V shed 0 bases and J 4 bases; nucleotides not matched to a gene: 8. CDR3 length: 16 residues. Per germline, CDR1 MGHRA and CDR2 YSYEKL. The CDR3 region is CASSQEAGGISETQYF. DNA of the CDR3: TGCGCCAGCAGCCAAGAGGCAGGGGGTATTTCAGAGACCCAGTACTTC.

The chain links TRBV2 to TRBJ2-7; D is unresolved. The germline CDR1 and CDR2 sequences are SNHLY and FYNNEI. The V end was cut by 8 bases, the J end by 3 bases, with 11 bases between. The CDR3 has 12 residues. The CDR3 nucleotides read TGTGCCAGCTCCCGTCGGGTCTACGAGCAGTACTTC. The encoded protein is CASSRRVYEQYF.

The chain carries TRBV27 and TRBJ2-7; 8 nucleotides match TRBD1. Looked up from germline, CDR1 is MNHEY and CDR2 is SMNVEV (reference sequence). The junction had 13 bases not matched to a gene; V was cut back by 4 bases and J by 8 bases. The CDR3 runs to 15 residues. CDR3 region: CASSSSGTGSEKQYF. CDR3 DNA sequence: TGTGCCAGCAGTTCATCCGGGACAGGATCAGAGAAGCAGTACTTC.

This sequence joins TRBV13 and TRBJ2-7; 11 bases agree with TRBD2. CDR1 PRHDT and CDR2 FYEKMQ come from the germline V gene (reference sequence). The CDR3 is 15 residues long. Trimming at V came to 7 bases and at J to 3 bases, leaving 8 bases not matched to a gene. The CDR3 coding sequence is TGTGCCAGCACCCTCCGGCTAGCGGGGGGCTACGAGCAGTACTTC. It translates to CASTLRLAGGYEQYF.

CDR3 residues: CASSQDGAEFYEQYF. CDR3 coding DNA: TGCGCCAGCAGCCAAGATGGGGCAGAGTTCTACGAGCAGTACTTC. V usage is TRBV4-3 and J usage is TRBJ2-7; possibly TRBD1 for D (5 bases). CDR1 LGHNA and CDR2 YSLEER come from the germline V gene. The germline V and J ends were trimmed by 0 bases and 3 bases, with 12 bases remaining between them. This CDR3 contains 15 residues.

This clone was seen a handful of times. CDR3 sequence reads: CASSYSGRGSTDTQYF. The DNA for the CDR3 is TGTGCCAGCAGTTACTCGGGGCGGGGGAGCACAGATACGCAGTATTTT. This chain connects TRBV6-6 to TRBJ2-3, with 7 bases aligning to TRBD2. Germline values: CDR1 MNHNY, CDR2 SVGAGI (reference sequence). The CDR3 is made up of 16 amino acids. With 0 bases clipped from V and 0 bases from J, the junction kept 3 bases outside the gene matches.

This clone has a single count. This sequence joins TRBV9 and TRBJ1-3; D not certain. Germline CDR1 is SGDLS and CDR2 is YYNGEE. V dropped 4 bases and J dropped 0 bases, with 14 bases sitting between them. The CDR3 contains 16 residues. CDR3 nucleotide sequence: TGTGCCAGCAGCCCCCTGCGGGGATACTCTGGAAACACCATATATTTT. Translating gives CASSPLRGYSGNTIYF.

J is TRBJ2-1 and V is TRBV11-2, with TRBD2 matching over 14 bases. Germline-derived CDR1 and CDR2 are SGHAT and FQNNGV. V lost 0 bases to trimming and J lost 6 bases; unmatched junction nucleotides: 1. The CDR3 is made up of 16 amino acids. The CDR3 is CASSLEGTSGSNEQFF. The CDR3 bases are TGTGCCAGCAGCTTAGAGGGGACTAGCGGGAGCAATGAGCAGTTCTTC.

The chain uses TRBV9 and TRBJ2-7; D remains unclear. This CDR3 comprises 14 residues. From germline, CDR1 is SGDLS and CDR2 YYNGEE. The V end lost 0 bases, the J end lost 0 bases, and 7 bases lay between the germline ends. The CDR3 is CASSVVGDSYEQYF. CDR3 coding DNA: TGTGCCAGCAGCGTAGTTGGCGACTCCTACGAGCAGTACTTC. The full variable domain, with the rest looked up from reference TRBV9 and TRBJ2-7, is DSGVTQTPKHLITATGQRVTLRCSPRSGDLSVYWYQQSLDQGLQFLIQYYNGEERAKGNILERFSAQQFPDLHSELNLSSLELGDSALYFCASSVVGDSYEQYFGPGTRLTVT.

Concerning this clone itself: In the same sample, other DNA sequences code for this CDR3. The chain links TRBV9 to TRBJ1-5, with D unresolved. This CDR3 contains 13 residues. Germline V gene data show CDR1 as SGDLS and CDR2 as YYNGEE. V was clipped by 0 bases and J by 7 bases, with 8 bases between them. The CDR3 region is CASSVEGGQPQHF. DNA for the CDR3: TGTGCCAGCAGCGTAGAGGGTGGCCAGCCCCAGCATTTT.